The rows below give T cell receptor beta chains drawn from one sample of a study of brain metastases from non-small cell lung cancer. The assay was immunoSEQ multiplex PCR, and TCRdb's table has in-frame clones only and misses some. The sample yields some 1,700 clones, around 88% seen once. Sequencing used primary lung tumor tissue. All receptors derive from a donor older than 35 with non-small cell lung cancer. Each CDR3 is given with its conserved first and last residue. A D gene is named only where the DNA matches it firmly. Some rows mark clone size as missing; the rest say once, few, many or name a class of expanded clone.

v_gene,d_gene,abundance,j_gene,CDR3aa,CDR3nt
TRBV6-6,TRBD1,NA,TRBJ1-1,CASSRWTGQMNTEAFF,TGTGCCAGCAGCCGATGGACGGGACAGATGAACACTGAAGCTTTCTTT
TRBV10-3,TRBD1,NA,TRBJ1-5,CAMAKTGDQPQHF,TGTGCCATGGCAAAGACAGGGGATCAGCCCCAGCATTTT
TRBV19,NA,NA,TRBJ2-1,CASSRSWGGPYNEQFF,TGTGCCAGTAGTCGTAGCTGGGGGGGGCCCTACAATGAGCAGTTCTTC
TRBV9,NA,once,TRBJ1-4,CASSPKARGQEKLFF,TGTGCCAGCAGCCCCAAGGCCAGGGGCCAAGAAAAACTGTTTTTT
TRBV6-5,TRBD1,few,TRBJ2-1,CASSYSTGATYNEQFF,TGTGCCAGCAGTTACTCGACAGGGGCTACCTACAATGAGCAGTTCTTC
TRBV2,NA,NA,TRBJ2-7,CASSGKKAGTVTTFSYEQYF,TGTGCCAGCAGTGGCAAGAAGGCGGGGACGGTTACTACGTTCTCCTACGAGCAGTACTTC
TRBV18,NA,NA,TRBJ2-7,CASSLQTDRTEQYF,TGTGCCAGCTCACTACAGACGGACCGCACAGAGCAGTACTTC
TRBV10-3,NA,NA,TRBJ1-4,CAIAGGDGDEKLFF,TGTGCCATCGCTGGAGGGGACGGAGATGAAAAACTGTTTTTT
TRBV6-1,NA,NA,TRBJ1-2,CASSEGELGGYTF,TGTGCCAGCAGTGAAGGGGAATTGGGTGGCTACACCTTC
TRBV6-5,NA,NA,TRBJ1-6,CASRYTLSSPLHF,TGTGCCAGCAGGTACACGTTAAGTTCACCCCTCCACTTT
TRBV27,NA,NA,TRBJ1-2,CASSLHGYYGYTF,TGTGCCAGCAGTTTACACGGGTACTATGGCTACACCTTC
TRBV5-1,NA,NA,TRBJ2-2,CASSSPYRGNTGELFF,TGCGCCAGCAGCTCTCCCTACCGGGGGAACACCGGGGAGCTGTTTTTT
TRBV29-1,NA,NA,TRBJ1-2,CSVESGGADSYGYTF,TGCAGCGTTGAATCGGGGGGCGCGGATTCCTATGGCTACACCTTC
TRBV9,TRBD1,NA,TRBJ2-1,CASGGTGGNEQFF,TGTGCCAGCGGTGGGACAGGGGGCAATGAGCAGTTCTTC
TRBV6-6,NA,NA,TRBJ2-7,CASSYETVYEQYF,TGTGCCAGCAGTTACGAGACAGTATACGAGCAGTACTTC
TRBV11-3,TRBD1,NA,TRBJ1-2,CASSVGQGANYGYTF,TGTGCCAGCAGCGTGGGACAGGGAGCTAACTATGGCTACACCTTC
TRBV19,TRBD1,NA,TRBJ2-6,CASISGQGASGANVLTF,TGTGCCAGTATATCCGGACAGGGGGCAAGTGGGGCCAACGTCCTGACTTTC
TRBV18,NA,NA,TRBJ2-7,CASSPTLGEQYF,TGTGCCAGCTCACCAACTTTGGGGGAGCAGTACTTC
TRBV19,NA,NA,TRBJ2-7,CASSIFGTYEQYF,TGTGCCAGTAGTATTTTTGGGACATACGAGCAGTACTTC
TRBV14,NA,NA,TRBJ1-2,CASSPGTGNYGYTF,TGTGCCAGCAGCCCTGGGACGGGGAACTATGGCTACACCTTC
TRBV12-3/TRBV12-4,NA,NA,TRBJ2-1,CASSSERYNEQFF,TGTGCCAGCAGTTCGGAGCGGTACAATGAGCAGTTCTTC
TRBV9,TRBD1,NA,TRBJ1-1,CASSVGLRTGDWNTEAFF,TGTGCCAGCAGCGTAGGTCTTCGGACAGGGGATTGGAACACTGAAGCTTTCTTT